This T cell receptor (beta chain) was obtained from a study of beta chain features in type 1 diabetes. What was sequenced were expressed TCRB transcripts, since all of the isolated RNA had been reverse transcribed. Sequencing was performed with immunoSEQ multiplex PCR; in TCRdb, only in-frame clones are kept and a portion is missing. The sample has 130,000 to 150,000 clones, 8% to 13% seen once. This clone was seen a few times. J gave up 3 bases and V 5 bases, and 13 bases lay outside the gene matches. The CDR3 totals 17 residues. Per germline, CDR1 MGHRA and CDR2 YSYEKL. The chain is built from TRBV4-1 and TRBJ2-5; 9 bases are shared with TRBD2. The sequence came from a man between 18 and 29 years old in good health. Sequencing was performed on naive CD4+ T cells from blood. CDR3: CASSKGSGGLAKETQYF. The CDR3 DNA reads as TGCGCCAGCAGCAAGGGGTCCGGGGGACTAGCCAAAGAGACCCAGTACTTC.